These T cell receptor beta chains were read from a single sample in a study of T cells in Graves' hyperthyroidism and ophthalmopathy. TCRdb analysed the multiplex PCR reads with MiXCR anew, one entry per CDR3 protein. The repertoire holds approximately 490,000 distinct CDR3 sequences, with about 20% as singletons. Sequencing input: blood. These receptors were collected from a woman in her 70s with Graves' ophthalmopathy. Both conserved end residues are part of each CDR3.

j_call	v_call	cdr3_aa
TRBJ1-5	TRBV5-1	CASSPDGDSNQPQHF
TRBJ2-7	TRBV6-1	CASSETWAGEQYF
TRBJ2-1	TRBV3-1	CASSASLDGMSEQFF
TRBJ2-1	TRBV20-1	CSGRRPNRGLRGFF
TRBJ2-1	TRBV20-1	CSAPTDRGVNEQFF
TRBJ2-7	TRBV6-2/TRBV6-3	CASSRSTPYEQYF
TRBJ2-1	TRBV11-2	CASSFPGTGEQFF
TRBJ1-1	TRBV3-1	CASSQGTWNTEAFF
TRBJ2-6	TRBV13	CASSLGAGSGANVLTF
TRBJ2-7	TRBV7-2	CASSLPGGSVANEQYF
TRBJ1-5	TRBV2	CASKREGYSNQPQHF
TRBJ2-1	TRBV7-9	CASSPGTSGRPHHNEQFF
TRBJ2-4	TRBV27	CASSSQLVAKNIQYF
TRBJ2-1	TRBV18	CASSPLGRIYNEQFF
TRBJ1-1	TRBV30	CAWKGGGWGTEAFF
TRBJ2-5	TRBV10-3	CAISDGQLNQETQYF
TRBJ2-2	TRBV9	CASSVDSSGQNTGELFF
TRBJ2-1	TRBV24-1	CATSTLAGVNEQFF
TRBJ2-7	TRBV5-1	CASSLGVLDEQYF
TRBJ1-4	TRBV6-5	CASSYRGQVNEKLFF
TRBJ2-2	TRBV7-2	CASSLGLAGETGELFF
TRBJ2-7	TRBV12-3/TRBV12-4	CASSLPPGGGTYEQYF
TRBJ2-7	TRBV19	CATARDRVGEQYF
TRBJ1-2	TRBV2	CASTSVVQLGYTF
TRBJ2-3	TRBV6-2/TRBV6-3	CASRSGTIGTDTQYF
TRBJ2-3	TRBV6-5	CASSYSRTSGNTDTQYF
TRBJ1-5	TRBV19	CASSIENRGGNQPQHF
TRBJ1-5	TRBV7-2	CASSNGQGQPQHF
TRBJ2-1	TRBV12-3/TRBV12-4	CASSLMGESLGDEQFF
TRBJ2-3	TRBV7-2	CASSLSFANRNTDTQYF
TRBJ1-5	TRBV19	CASRVPGDSNQPQHF
TRBJ2-6	TRBV6-1	CASSFTNRLFSGANVLTF
TRBJ2-1	TRBV12-3/TRBV12-4	CASSLGVSGSDEQFF
TRBJ2-7	TRBV20-1	CSARRLAGVSTPYEQYF
TRBJ1-2	TRBV20-1	CRSGGGYTF
TRBJ2-1	TRBV3-1	CASSPYRLAAKQFF
TRBJ2-1	TRBV15	CATSREQIASPHEQFF
TRBJ2-7	TRBV19	CASSTLQGSAIYEQYF
TRBJ1-2	TRBV3-1	CASSPNAGNEYGYTF
TRBJ2-1	TRBV5-1	CASSPAVVSNEQFF
TRBJ1-2	TRBV6-5	CASSYSGLANYGYTF
TRBJ1-4	TRBV7-3	CASSLRATGSELKLFF
TRBJ2-2	TRBV24-1	CATSDFSRGRPGELFF
TRBJ1-4	TRBV5-1	CASGWTQGATNEKLFF
TRBJ1-1	TRBV5-1	CASREVVTTEAFF
TRBJ1-5	TRBV2	CASSVSGNNQHQHF
TRBJ1-1	TRBV7-9	CASSRTGQSTEAFF
TRBJ1-2	TRBV24-1	CATSDLWRGDGYTF
TRBJ1-5	TRBV28	CASSLGGGTVWPQHF